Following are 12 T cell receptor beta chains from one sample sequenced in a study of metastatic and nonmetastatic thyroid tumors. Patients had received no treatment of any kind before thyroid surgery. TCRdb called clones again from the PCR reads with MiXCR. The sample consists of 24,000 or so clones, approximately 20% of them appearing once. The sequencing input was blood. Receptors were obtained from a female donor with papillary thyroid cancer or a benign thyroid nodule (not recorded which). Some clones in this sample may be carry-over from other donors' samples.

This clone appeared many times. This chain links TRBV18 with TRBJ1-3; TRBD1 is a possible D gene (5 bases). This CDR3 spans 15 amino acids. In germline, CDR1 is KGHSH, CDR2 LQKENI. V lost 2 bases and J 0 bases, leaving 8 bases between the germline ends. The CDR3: CASSPSGSSGNTIYF. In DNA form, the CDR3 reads TGTGCCAGCTCACCATCAGGGAGCTCTGGAAACACCATATATTTT.

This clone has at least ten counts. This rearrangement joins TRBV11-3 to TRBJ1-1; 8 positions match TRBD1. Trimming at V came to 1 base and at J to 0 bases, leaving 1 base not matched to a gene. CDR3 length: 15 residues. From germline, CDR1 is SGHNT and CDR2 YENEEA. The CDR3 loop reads CASSLGTGLNTEAFF. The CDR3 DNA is TGTGCCAGCAGCTTAGGGACAGGGTTGAACACTGAAGCTTTCTTT.

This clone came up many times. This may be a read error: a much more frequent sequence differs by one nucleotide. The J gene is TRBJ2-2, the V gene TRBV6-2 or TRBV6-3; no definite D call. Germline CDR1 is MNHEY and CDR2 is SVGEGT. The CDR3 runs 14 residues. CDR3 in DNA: TGTGCCAGCATTGGAACAGCGAACGCCGGGGAGCTGTTTTTT. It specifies CASIGTANAGELFF.

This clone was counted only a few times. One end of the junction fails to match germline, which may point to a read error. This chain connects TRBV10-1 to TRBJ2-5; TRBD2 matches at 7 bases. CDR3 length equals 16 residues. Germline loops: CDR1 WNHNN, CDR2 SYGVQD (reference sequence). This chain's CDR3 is CASSEGRATAGETQCF. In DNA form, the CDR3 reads TGCGCCAGCAGTGAGGGTAGGGCTACCGCGGGGGAGACCCAGTGCTTC.

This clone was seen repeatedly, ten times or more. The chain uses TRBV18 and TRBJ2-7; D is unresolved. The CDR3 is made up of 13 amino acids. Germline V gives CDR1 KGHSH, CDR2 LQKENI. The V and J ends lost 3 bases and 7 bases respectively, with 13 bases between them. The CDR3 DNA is TGTGCCAGCTCACCCGGCACTGGATGGGAGCAGTACTTC. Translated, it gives CASSPGTGWEQYF.

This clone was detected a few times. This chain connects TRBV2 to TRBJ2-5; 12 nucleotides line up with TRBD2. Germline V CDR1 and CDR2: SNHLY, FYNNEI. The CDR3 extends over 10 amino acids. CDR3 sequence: CGGLAGTQYF. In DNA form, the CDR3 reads TGTGGGGGACTAGCGGGGACCCAGTACTTC.

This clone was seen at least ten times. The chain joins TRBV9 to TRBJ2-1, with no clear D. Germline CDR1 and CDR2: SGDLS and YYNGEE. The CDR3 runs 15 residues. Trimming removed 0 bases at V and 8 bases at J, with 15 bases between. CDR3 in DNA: TGTGCCAGCAGCGTAGGGGTAGGGCCCGAGGATGAGCAGTTCTTC. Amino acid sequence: CASSVGVGPEDEQFF.

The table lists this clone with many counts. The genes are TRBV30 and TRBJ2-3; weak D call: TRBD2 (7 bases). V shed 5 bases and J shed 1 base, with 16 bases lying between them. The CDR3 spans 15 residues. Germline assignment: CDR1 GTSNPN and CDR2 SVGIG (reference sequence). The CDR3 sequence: CAWFRGREGTDTQYF. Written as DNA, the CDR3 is TGTGCCTGGTTTAGGGGGAGGGAAGGCACAGATACGCAGTATTTT.

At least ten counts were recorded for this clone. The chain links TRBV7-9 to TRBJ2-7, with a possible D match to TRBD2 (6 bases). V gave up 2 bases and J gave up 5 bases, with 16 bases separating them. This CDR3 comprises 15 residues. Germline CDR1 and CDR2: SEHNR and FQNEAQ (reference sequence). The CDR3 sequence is CASSLPTSGRHEQYF. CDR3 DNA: TGTGCCAGCAGCTTACCTACCAGCGGGCGGCACGAGCAGTACTTC.

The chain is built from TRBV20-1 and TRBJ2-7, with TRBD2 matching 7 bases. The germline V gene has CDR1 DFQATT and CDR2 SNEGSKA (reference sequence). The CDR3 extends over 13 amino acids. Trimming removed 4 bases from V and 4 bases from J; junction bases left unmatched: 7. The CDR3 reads CSAIEAGVYEQYF. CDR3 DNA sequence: TGCAGTGCTATTGAGGCGGGAGTATACGAGCAGTACTTC.

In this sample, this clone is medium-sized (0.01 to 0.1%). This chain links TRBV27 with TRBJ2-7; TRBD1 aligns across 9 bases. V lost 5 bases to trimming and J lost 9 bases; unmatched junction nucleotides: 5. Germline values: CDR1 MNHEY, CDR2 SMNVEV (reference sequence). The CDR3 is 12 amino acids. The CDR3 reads CASSTGTGRQYF. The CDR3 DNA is TGTGCCAGCAGTACCGGGACAGGGAGGCAGTACTTC.

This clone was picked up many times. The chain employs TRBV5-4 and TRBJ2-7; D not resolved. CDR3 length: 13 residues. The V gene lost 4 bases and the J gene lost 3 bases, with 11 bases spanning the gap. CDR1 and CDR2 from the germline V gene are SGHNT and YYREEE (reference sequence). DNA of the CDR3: TGTGCCAGCAGCCTCAGGCCGGGCTACGAGCAGTACTTC. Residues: CASSLRPGYEQYF. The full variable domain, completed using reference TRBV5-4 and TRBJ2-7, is ETGVTQSPTHLIKTRGQQVTLRCSSQSGHNTVSWYQQALGQGPQFIFQYYREEENGRGNFPPRFSGLQFPNYSSELNVNALELDDSALYLCASSLRPGYEQYFGPGTRLTVT.